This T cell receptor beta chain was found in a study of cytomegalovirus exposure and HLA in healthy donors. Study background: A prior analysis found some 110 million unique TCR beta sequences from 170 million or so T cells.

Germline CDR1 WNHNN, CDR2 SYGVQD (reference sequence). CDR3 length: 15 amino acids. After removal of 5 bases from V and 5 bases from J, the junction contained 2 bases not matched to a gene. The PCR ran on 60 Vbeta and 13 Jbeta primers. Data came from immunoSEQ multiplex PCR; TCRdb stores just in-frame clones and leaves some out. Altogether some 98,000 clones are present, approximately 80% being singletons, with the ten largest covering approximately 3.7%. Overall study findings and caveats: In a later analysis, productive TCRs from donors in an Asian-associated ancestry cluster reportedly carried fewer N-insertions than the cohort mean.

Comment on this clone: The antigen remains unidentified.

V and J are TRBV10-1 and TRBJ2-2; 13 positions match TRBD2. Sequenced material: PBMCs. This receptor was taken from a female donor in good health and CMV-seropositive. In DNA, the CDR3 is TGCGCCAGCAGTCAGACTAGCGGGGGGACCGGGGAGCTGTTTTTT. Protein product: CASSQTSGGTGELFF.